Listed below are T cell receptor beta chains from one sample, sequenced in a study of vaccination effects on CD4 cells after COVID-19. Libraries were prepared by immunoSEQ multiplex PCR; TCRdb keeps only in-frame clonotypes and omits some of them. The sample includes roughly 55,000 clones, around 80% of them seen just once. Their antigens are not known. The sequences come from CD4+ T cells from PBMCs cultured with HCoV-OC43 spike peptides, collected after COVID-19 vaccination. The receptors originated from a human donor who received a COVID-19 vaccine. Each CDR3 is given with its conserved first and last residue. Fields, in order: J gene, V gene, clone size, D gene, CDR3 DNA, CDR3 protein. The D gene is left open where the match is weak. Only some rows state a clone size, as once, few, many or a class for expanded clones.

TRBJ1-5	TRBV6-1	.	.	TGTGCCAGCAGTGAAGCGGGGGCGCGTCAGCCCCAGCATTTT	CASSEAGARQPQHF
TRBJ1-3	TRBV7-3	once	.	TGTGCCAGCAGCCCATCCGGGACAACTACGGGAAACACCATATATTTT	CASSPSGTTTGNTIYF
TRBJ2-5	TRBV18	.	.	TGTGCCAGCTCGGACGTGGGCTCGGGGACCCAGTACTTC	CASSDVGSGTQYF
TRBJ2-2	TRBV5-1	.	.	TGCGCCAGCAGCACAGGGGGGGACGGGGAGCTGTTTTTT	CASSTGGDGELFF
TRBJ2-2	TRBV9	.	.	TGTGCCAGCAGCGTAGGAGGGTCGGGGAACACCGGGGAGCTGTTTTTT	CASSVGGSGNTGELFF
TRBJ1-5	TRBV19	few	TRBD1	TGTGCCAGTAGTTCGACCGGGACAGGGGGCCTCCCGCGCCAGCCCCAGCATTTT	CASSSTGTGGLPRQPQHF
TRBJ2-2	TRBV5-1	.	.	TGCGCCAGCAGCAACCCCCAAAGCACCGGGGAGCTGTTTTTT	CASSNPQSTGELFF
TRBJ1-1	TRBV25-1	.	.	TGTGCCAGCAGTGAAGTGGGACGCCTGACGAGGAACACTGAAGCTTTCTTT	CASSEVGRLTRNTEAFF
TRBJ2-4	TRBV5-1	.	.	TGCGCCAGCAGCCTCCTCTCGGGGGTAGCCAAAAACATTCAGTACTTC	CASSLLSGVAKNIQYF
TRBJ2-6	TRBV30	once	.	TGTGCCTGGAGTGTAGGGGTTTCGGGACCTGGGGCCAACGTCCTGACTTTC	CAWSVGVSGPGANVLTF
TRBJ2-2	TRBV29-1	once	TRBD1	TGCAGCGTACAGGGGCACGCGAACACCGGGGAGCTGTTTTTT	CSVQGHANTGELFF
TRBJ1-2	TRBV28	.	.	TGTGCCAGCACCCGGGGGTTGCACTATGGCTACACCTTC	CASTRGLHYGYTF
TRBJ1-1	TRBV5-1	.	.	TGCGCCAGCAGCTCGGGACGGGCGAACACTGAAGCTTTCTTT	CASSSGRANTEAFF
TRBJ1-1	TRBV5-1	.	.	TGCGCCAGCAGCCTAGTTCCGGGAAGCACTGAAGCTTTCTTT	CASSLVPGSTEAFF
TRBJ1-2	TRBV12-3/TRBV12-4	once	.	TGTGCCAGCAAAGGGGCGGCATATGGCTACACCTTC	CASKGAAYGYTF
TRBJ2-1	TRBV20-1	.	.	TGCAGTGCTAGTGACGGGGGGCAGGGGAGAAATGAGCAGTTCTTC	CSASDGGQGRNEQFF
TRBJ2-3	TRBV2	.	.	TGTGCCAGCAGTGATCGCGGCGGCACAGATACGCAGTATTTT	CASSDRGGTDTQYF
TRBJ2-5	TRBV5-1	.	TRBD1	TGCGCCAGCCATTCAGGGGGCGGGGAGACCCAGTACTTC	CASHSGGGETQYF
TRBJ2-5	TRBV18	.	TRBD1	TGTGCCAGCTCATCATCCACAGGGGGCGTGGAGACCCAGTACTTC	CASSSSTGGVETQYF
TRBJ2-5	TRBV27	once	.	TGTGCCAGCAGTTTATCTGCAGGAATTGAGACCCAGTACTTC	CASSLSAGIETQYF
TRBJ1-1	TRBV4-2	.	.	TGTGCCAGCAGCCAAGAGGGTGGAACTGAAGCTTTCTTT	CASSQEGGTEAFF
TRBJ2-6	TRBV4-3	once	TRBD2	TGCGCCAGCAGCCAAGATTATTTCGGGGGGGCTGGGGCCAACGTCCTGACTTTC	CASSQDYFGGAGANVLTF
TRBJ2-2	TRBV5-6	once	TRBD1	TGTGCCAGCAGCTTGATCGGGACAGGGGGTTCCGGGGAGCTGTTTTTT	CASSLIGTGGSGELFF
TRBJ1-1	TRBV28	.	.	TGTGCCACCACCACCTACAGGGCTGGGGCTTTCTTT	CATTTYRAGAFF
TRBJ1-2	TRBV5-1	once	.	TGCGCCAGCAGCTTGGGAGGGAACTATGGCTACACCTTC	CASSLGGNYGYTF
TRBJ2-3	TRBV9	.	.	TGTGCCAGCAGCGTAGACGCCAGAGCTCGCACAGATACGCAGTATTTT	CASSVDARARTDTQYF
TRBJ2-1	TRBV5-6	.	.	TGTGCCAGCAGCTTGGGGGACCAGGACAGCAATGAGCAGTTCTTC	CASSLGDQDSNEQFF
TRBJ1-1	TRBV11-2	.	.	TGTGCCAGCAGCACGCGCGGGGTAAACACTGAAGCTTTCTTT	CASSTRGVNTEAFF
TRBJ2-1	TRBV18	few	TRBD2	TGTGCCAGCTCACCATCTCCAAGCGGGGGGCACAATGAGCAGTTCTTC	CASSPSPSGGHNEQFF
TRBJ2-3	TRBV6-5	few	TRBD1	TGTGCCAGCAGACGGACAGGACCCACAGATACGCAGTATTTT	CASRRTGPTDTQYF
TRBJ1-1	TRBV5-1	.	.	TGCGCCAGCAGCTTGGGGGGGACTATGAACACTGAAGCTTTCTTT	CASSLGGTMNTEAFF
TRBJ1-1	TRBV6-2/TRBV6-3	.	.	TGTGCCAGCAGCCGAAAGGGGGGCCAATTCACTGAAGCTTTCTTT	CASSRKGGQFTEAFF